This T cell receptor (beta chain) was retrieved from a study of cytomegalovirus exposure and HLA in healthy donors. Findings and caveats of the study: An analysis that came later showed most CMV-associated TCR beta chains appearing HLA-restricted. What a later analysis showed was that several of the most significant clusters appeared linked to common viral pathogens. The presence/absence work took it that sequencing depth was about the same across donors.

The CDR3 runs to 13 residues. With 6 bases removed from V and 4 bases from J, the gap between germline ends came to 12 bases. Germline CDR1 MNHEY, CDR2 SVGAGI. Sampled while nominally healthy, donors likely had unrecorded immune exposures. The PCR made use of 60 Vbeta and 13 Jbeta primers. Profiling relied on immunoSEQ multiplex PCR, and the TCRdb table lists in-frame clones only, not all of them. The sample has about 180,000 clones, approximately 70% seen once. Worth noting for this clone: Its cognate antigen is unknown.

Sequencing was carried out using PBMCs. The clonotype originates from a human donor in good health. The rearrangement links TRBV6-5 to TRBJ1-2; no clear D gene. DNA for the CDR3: TGTGCCAGCAGCGCTAGCGATCTCTATGGCTACACCTTC. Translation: CASSASDLYGYTF.